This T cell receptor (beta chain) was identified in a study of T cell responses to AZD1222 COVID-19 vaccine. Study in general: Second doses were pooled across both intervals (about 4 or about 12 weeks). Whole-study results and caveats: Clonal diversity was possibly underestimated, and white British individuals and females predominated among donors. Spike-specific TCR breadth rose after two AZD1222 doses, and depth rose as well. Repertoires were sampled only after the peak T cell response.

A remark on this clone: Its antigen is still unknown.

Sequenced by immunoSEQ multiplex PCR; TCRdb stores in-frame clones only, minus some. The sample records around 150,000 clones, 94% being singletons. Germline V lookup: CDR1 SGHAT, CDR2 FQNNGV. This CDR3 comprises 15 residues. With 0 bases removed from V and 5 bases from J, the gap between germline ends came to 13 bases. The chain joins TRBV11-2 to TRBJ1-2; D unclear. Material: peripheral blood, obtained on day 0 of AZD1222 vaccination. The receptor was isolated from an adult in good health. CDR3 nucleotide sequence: TGTGCCAGCAGCTTAGATTTCCCGGGTTTGTATGGCTACACCTTC. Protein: CASSLDFPGLYGYTF.